One sample yielded the 24 T cell receptor beta chains listed below, sequenced in a study of spatial heterogeneity in lung cancer. Noted time point: blood at routine non-recurrence follow-up after resection. TCRdb itself ran the 5' RACE reads through MiXCR, one entry per CDR3 protein. The profile covers 40,000 to 50,000 distinct CDR3 sequences, with 10% appearing a single time and roughly a sixth taken by the ten largest. The sample consisted of PBMCs, taken at follow-up. The receptors stem from a female donor with early-stage non-small cell lung cancer.

The chain combines TRBV10-2 with TRBJ2-7; 7 nucleotides align to TRBD2. The CDR3 loop spans 11 amino acids. Trimming took 2 bases from V and 11 from J; bases not matched to a gene: 3. The germline V gene encodes CDR1 WSHSY and CDR2 SAAADI. CDR3 nucleotides: TGCGCCAGCAGTGAGGGGGGGGAGGAGTACTTC. Encoded protein: CASSEGGEEYF.

The V and J genes are TRBV2 and TRBJ2-3, with 7 nucleotides matching TRBD1. Germline CDR1 and CDR2: SNHLY and FYNNEI. Germline trimming cut 4 bases from V and 5 bases from J; bases unmatched to any gene: 9. The CDR3 consists of 15 residues. CDR3 in amino acids: CASSGGQVMGDTQYF. CDR3 sequence (DNA): TGTGCCAGCAGTGGAGGACAGGTTATGGGAGATACGCAGTATTTT.

This clonotype was observed many times. The chain links TRBV7-9 to TRBJ2-5; D gene ambiguous. V shed 5 bases and J shed 5 bases, with 9 bases lying between them. CDR3 length equals 12 residues. Germline V lookup: CDR1 SEHNR, CDR2 FQNEAQ (reference sequence). The CDR3 nucleotides are TGTGCCAGCAGCCCTAACGGGGAGACCCAGTACTTC. This codes for CASSPNGETQYF.

Only a few counts were recorded for this clonotype. The chain carries TRBV6-2 or TRBV6-3 and TRBJ1-2; possible D gene TRBD1, 6 bases. V lost 5 bases and J 0 bases, leaving 13 bases between the germline ends. CDR3 length equals 15 residues. The germline V gene has CDR1 MNHEY and CDR2 SVGEGT. Here the CDR3 reads CASSQEQGANYGYTF. As DNA, the CDR3 is TGTGCCAGCAGTCAAGAACAGGGAGCTAACTATGGCTACACCTTC.

This clonotype was observed a few times. The gene calls are TRBV28 and TRBJ1-2; the D gene is possibly TRBD1 (5 bases). CDR1 is MDHEN, CDR2 SYDVKM, per germline. Trimming removed 4 bases at V and 3 bases at J, with 12 bases between. CDR3 length: 14 amino acids. The CDR3 region has the DNA TGTGCCAGCAGTTACCCGGACAATTACTATGGCTACACCTTC. As protein: CASSYPDNYYGYTF.

This clonotype was observed many times. DNA of the CDR3: TGCGCCAGCAGCTTCCGCAGGGGGGATTCACCCCTCCACTTT. Translation: CASSFRRGDSPLHF. The chain has TRBV5-1 and TRBJ1-6; 7 bases agree with TRBD1. Germline CDR1 is SGHRS and CDR2 is YFSETQ. CDR3 length: 14 amino acids. Trimming at V came to 2 bases and at J to 8 bases, leaving 4 bases not matched to a gene.

There are a few counts of this clonotype. This chain connects TRBV7-9 to TRBJ2-5; possible D gene TRBD1, 6 bases. CDR1 is SEHNR, CDR2 FQNEAQ, per germline (reference sequence). V was cut by 2 bases and J by 5 bases, with 15 bases left in between. CDR3 size: 15 residues. The CDR3 is CASSLLSGAGETQYF. The CDR3 DNA reads TGTGCCAGCAGCTTACTATCAGGGGCAGGGGAGACCCAGTACTTC.

This clonotype was recorded many times. The genes are TRBV9 and TRBJ1-5; possibly TRBD1 for D (5 bases). There are 15 residues in the CDR3. Trimming took off 3 bases at V and 3 bases at J, with 13 bases between the two ends. Germline V gives CDR1 SGDLS, CDR2 YYNGEE. The CDR3 nucleotides are TGTGCCAGCAGCGCGGGAGGGGCTTCCAATCAGCCCCAGCATTTT. This encodes CASSAGGASNQPQHF.

This clonotype was observed at least ten times. The chain has TRBV5-1 and TRBJ2-2; 7 bases are a match to TRBD1. V dropped 5 bases and J dropped 4; count of bases not matched to a gene: 8. The CDR3 is 15 residues long. CDR1 and CDR2 (germline): SGHRS, YFSETQ. The chain's CDR3 is CASRVGTVGTGELFF. CDR3 coding DNA: TGCGCCAGCAGGGTCGGGACAGTCGGCACCGGGGAGCTGTTTTTT.

Regarding this clonotype: Germline and junction disagree at one end, which may indicate a read error. The chain has TRBV7-3 and TRBJ2-4; D remains ambiguous. Germline CDR1 and CDR2: SGHTA and FQGTGA. The CDR3 consists of 15 residues. The CDR3 sequence is CASSRGAGTKNTQYF. DNA of the CDR3: TGTGCCAGCAGCCGCGGCGCAGGCACCAAAAACACTCAGTACTTC.

The chain joins TRBV5-1 to TRBJ1-1; the D gene is possibly TRBD1 (6 bases). The CDR3 sequence is 14 residues long. Germline V CDR1 and CDR2: SGHRS, YFSETQ. Trimming removed 6 bases at V and 4 bases at J, with 16 bases between. CDR3 in DNA: TGCGCCAGCACCTTCGGGAGGGGGATCACTGAAGCTTTCTTT. Translation gives CASTFGRGITEAFF.

This clonotype was counted at least ten times. This chain connects TRBV10-3 to TRBJ2-4; D remains ambiguous. The CDR3 sequence is 14 residues long. V was clipped by 5 bases and J by 3 bases, with 11 bases between them. Germline loops: CDR1 ENHRY, CDR2 SYGVKD. CDR3 sequence: CAISYDPHKNIQYF. For the CDR3, the DNA is TGTGCCATCAGTTACGATCCCCACAAAAACATTCAGTACTTC.

This clonotype was seen many times. This sequence joins TRBV5-8 and TRBJ2-2; TRBD1 or TRBD2 may be the D gene (5 bases each). Germline values: CDR1 SGHTS, CDR2 YDEGEE. The CDR3 covers 13 residues. The V gene lost 6 bases and the J gene lost 9 bases, with 15 bases spanning the gap. The chain's CDR3 is CASTGTSRRELFF. DNA of the CDR3: TGTGCCAGCACCGGGACCTCCCGCCGGGAGCTGTTTTTT.

This clonotype is medium-sized. The chain employs TRBV28 and TRBJ2-7; D not certain. Germline V CDR1 and CDR2: MDHEN, SYDVKM. The CDR3 totals 14 residues. The V and J ends lost 6 bases and 3 bases respectively, with 15 bases between them. The CDR3 sequence is CASRPGQFLYEQYF. For the CDR3, the DNA is TGTGCCAGCAGGCCCGGGCAGTTTCTCTACGAGCAGTACTTC.

This clonotype was detected ten times or more. This sequence joins TRBV5-1 and TRBJ2-5; 11 bases are shared with TRBD2. The CDR3 is 16 amino acids. Losses at the gene ends were 3 bases for V and 3 bases for J; bases not matched to a gene: 7. From germline, CDR1 is SGHRS and CDR2 YFSETQ. The DNA of the CDR3 is TGCGCCAGCAGCTCCCCGGGACTAGCGGAAAAAGAGACCCAGTACTTC. As protein: CASSSPGLAEKETQYF.

This chain joins TRBV6-5 and TRBJ2-3; 8 positions match TRBD2. V shed 6 bases and J 3 bases; nucleotides not matched to a gene: 5. Germline CDR1 is MNHEY and CDR2 is SVGAGI. The CDR3 runs 14 residues. The CDR3 nucleotides are TGTGCCAGCAGACCGACGGGGGGGACAGATACGCAGTATTTT. This codes for CASRPTGGTDTQYF.

The chain combines TRBV12-3 or TRBV12-4 with TRBJ1-2, with 7 bases identical to TRBD1. The CDR3 length is 14 residues. V shed 5 bases, J shed 2 bases, and the junction held 5 bases outside the gene matches. The CDR3 DNA sequence: TGTGCCAGCAGTATCGGACAGGAGAACTATGGCTACACCTTC. This gives the protein CASSIGQENYGYTF.

Many counts were recorded for this clonotype. This chain links TRBV7-9 with TRBJ2-2; 8 positions agree with TRBD1. Losses at the gene ends were 3 bases for V and 0 bases for J; bases not matched to a gene: 0. Germline CDR1 and CDR2: SEHNR and FQNEAQ (reference sequence). The CDR3 covers 15 residues. This CDR3 reads CASSLGQANTGELFF. In DNA, the CDR3 is TGTGCCAGCAGCTTGGGACAGGCGAACACCGGGGAGCTGTTTTTT.

This clonotype was seen only a few times. The chain carries TRBV20-1 and TRBJ2-1; D perhaps matches TRBD2 (6 bases). CDR3 length: 13 amino acids. V lost 3 bases, J lost 6 bases, and 12 bases lay in between. CDR1 and CDR2 (germline): DFQATT, SNEGSKA (reference sequence). The DNA of the CDR3 is TGCAGTGCTAGCGGGGGATGGGTCAATGAGCAGTTCTTC. It codes for CSASGGWVNEQFF.

This clonotype has a handful of counts. This chain links TRBV19 with TRBJ2-1; maybe TRBD2 (7 bases). Trimming left V 3 bases short and J 7 bases short, with 13 bases between. Germline CDR1 LNHDA, CDR2 SQIVND (reference sequence). CDR3 length equals 14 residues. CDR3: CASSILGGRNEQFF. The CDR3 DNA reads as TGTGCCAGTAGTATCCTCGGGGGGCGTAATGAGCAGTTCTTC.

The count of this clonotype is one. This chain joins TRBV29-1 and TRBJ2-2; 7 bases fit TRBD1. This CDR3 region has 13 residues. CDR1 SQVTM and CDR2 ANQGSEA come from the germline V gene. Losses at the gene ends were 4 bases for V and 1 base for J; bases not matched to a gene: 0. For the CDR3, the DNA is TGCAGCGTTGGGACAGGGAACACCGGGGAGCTGTTTTTT. Its protein product is CSVGTGNTGELFF.

At least ten counts were recorded for this clonotype. The chain carries TRBV5-1 and TRBJ2-7; D unresolved. CDR1 and CDR2 from the germline V gene are SGHRS and YFSETQ. CDR3 size: 13 residues. The germline V and J ends were trimmed by 4 bases and 3 bases, with 11 bases remaining between them. The CDR3, as DNA: TGCGCCAGCAGCGCATCTACAGTCTACGAGCAGTACTTC. Its translation is CASSASTVYEQYF.

This clonotype has at least ten counts. The V and J genes are TRBV5-4 and TRBJ2-5; 10 bases map to TRBD2. Germline V gene lookup returns CDR1 SGHNT and CDR2 YYREEE (reference sequence). The CDR3 has 16 amino acids. V shed 4 bases and J 5 bases; nucleotides not matched to a gene: 11. In DNA, the CDR3 is TGTGCCAGCAGCCTCCCCCTAGCGGGGGCCAAGGAGACCCAGTACTTC. This translates into CASSLPLAGAKETQYF.

This clonotype was counted many times. The chain links TRBV7-9 to TRBJ1-4, with D perhaps matching TRBD1 (5 bases). CDR3 size: 13 residues. V dropped 5 bases and J dropped 11 bases, with 15 bases sitting between them. CDR1 and CDR2 from the germline V gene are SEHNR and FQNEAQ (reference sequence). CDR3 DNA: TGTGCCAGCAGCCCTCTGGGGGACGGGAAACTGTTTTTT. Amino acid sequence: CASSPLGDGKLFF.